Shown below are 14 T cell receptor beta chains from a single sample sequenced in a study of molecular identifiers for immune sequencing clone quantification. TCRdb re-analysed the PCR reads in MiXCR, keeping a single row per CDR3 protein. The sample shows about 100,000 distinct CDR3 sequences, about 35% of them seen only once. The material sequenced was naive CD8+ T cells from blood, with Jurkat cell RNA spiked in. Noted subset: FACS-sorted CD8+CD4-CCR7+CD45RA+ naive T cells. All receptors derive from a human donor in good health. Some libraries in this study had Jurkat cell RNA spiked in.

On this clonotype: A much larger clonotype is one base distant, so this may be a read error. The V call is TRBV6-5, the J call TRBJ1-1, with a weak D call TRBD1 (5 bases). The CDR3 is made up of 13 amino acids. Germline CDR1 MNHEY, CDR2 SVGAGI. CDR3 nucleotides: TGTGCCAGCAGTCCAGGGAGCTGGACTGGAGCTTTCTTT. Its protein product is CASSPGSWTGAFF.

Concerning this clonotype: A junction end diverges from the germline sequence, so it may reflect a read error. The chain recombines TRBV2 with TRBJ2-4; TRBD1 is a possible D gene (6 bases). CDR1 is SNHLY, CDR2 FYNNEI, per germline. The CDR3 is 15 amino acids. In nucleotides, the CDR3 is TGTGCCAGCGACGGACAGAATATAGCCAAAAGCATTCAGTACTTC. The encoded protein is CASDGQNIAKSIQYF.

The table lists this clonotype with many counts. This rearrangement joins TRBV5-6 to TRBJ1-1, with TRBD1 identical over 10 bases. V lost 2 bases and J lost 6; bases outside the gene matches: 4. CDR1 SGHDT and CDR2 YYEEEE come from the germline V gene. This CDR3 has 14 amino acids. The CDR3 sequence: CASSFGTGAPEAFF. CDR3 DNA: TGTGCCAGCAGCTTCGGGACAGGGGCCCCTGAAGCTTTCTTT.

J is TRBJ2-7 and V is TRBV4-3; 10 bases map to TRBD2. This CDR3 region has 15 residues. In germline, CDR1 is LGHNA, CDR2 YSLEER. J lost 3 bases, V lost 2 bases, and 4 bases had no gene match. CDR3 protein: CASSQMTSGHYEQYF. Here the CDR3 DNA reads TGCGCCAGCAGCCAAATGACTAGCGGGCACTACGAGCAGTACTTC.

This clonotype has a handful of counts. The CDR3 region is CASRWTGAGATNEKLFF. The CDR3 bases are TGCGCCAGCAGATGGACAGGTGCTGGGGCAACTAATGAAAAACTGTTTTTT. The rearrangement uses TRBV5-1 and TRBJ1-4; 7 nucleotides agree with TRBD1. The V gene's germline CDR1 is SGHRS and CDR2 YFSETQ. V was clipped by 5 bases and J by 0 bases; unmatched bases: 10. This CDR3 has 17 residues.

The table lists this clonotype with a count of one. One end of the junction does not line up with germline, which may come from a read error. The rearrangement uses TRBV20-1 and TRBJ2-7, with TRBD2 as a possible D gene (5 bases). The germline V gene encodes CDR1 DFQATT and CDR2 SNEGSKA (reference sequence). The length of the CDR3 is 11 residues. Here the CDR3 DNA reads TGCAGTGCTACCCCAGGTGGGGAGCTGTACTTC. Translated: CSATPGGELYF.

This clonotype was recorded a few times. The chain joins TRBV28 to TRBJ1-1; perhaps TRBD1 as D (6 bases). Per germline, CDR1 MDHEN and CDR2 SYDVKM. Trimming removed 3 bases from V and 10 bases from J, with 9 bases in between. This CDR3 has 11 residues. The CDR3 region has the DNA TGTGCCAGCAGTTTTGGGGGCAGAGCTTTCTTT. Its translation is CASSFGGRAFF.

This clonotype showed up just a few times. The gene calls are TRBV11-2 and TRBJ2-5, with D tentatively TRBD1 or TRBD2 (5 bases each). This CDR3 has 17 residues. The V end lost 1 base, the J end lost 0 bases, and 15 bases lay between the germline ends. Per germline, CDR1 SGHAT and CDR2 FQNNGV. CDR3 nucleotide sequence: TGTGCCAGCAGCTTAGTTTTAGTGGGGGTGTACCAAGAGACCCAGTACTTC. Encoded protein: CASSLVLVGVYQETQYF.

The CDR3 is CASSIGQGGYEQYF. DNA of the CDR3: TGTGCCAGTAGTATTGGACAGGGCGGCTACGAGCAGTACTTC. The genes are TRBV19 and TRBJ2-7; 8 bases are a match to TRBD1. The germline V gene encodes CDR1 LNHDA and CDR2 SQIVND (reference sequence). The CDR3 consists of 14 residues. With V trimmed by 3 bases and J by 3 bases, 4 bases remained unmatched.

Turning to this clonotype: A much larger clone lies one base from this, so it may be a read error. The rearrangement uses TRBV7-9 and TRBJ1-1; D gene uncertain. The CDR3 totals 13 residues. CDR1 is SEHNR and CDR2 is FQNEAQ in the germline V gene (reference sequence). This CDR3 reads CASSYSGSTEACF. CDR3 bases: TGTGCCAGCAGCTATTCGGGCAGCACTGAAGCTTGCTTT. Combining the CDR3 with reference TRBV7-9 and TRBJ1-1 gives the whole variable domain DTGVSQNPRHKITKRGQNVTFRCDPISEHNRLYWYRQTLGQGPEFLTYFQNEAQLEKSRLLSDRFSAERPKGSFSTLEIQRTEQGDSAMYLCASSYSGSTEACFGQGTRLTVV.

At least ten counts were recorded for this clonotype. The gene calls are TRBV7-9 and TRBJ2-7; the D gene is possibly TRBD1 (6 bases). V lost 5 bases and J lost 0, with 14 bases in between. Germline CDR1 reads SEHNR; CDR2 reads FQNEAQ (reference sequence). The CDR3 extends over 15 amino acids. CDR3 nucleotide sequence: TGTGCCAGCAGCCCGAGGGACACGAGCTCCTACGAGCAGTACTTC. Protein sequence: CASSPRDTSSYEQYF.

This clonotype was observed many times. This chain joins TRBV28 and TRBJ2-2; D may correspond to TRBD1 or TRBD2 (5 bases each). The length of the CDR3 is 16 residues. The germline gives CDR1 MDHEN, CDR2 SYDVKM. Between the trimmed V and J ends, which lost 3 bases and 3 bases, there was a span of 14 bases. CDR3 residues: CASSFGTGWDTGELFF. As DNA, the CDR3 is TGTGCCAGCAGTTTCGGGACGGGCTGGGACACCGGGGAGCTGTTTTTT.

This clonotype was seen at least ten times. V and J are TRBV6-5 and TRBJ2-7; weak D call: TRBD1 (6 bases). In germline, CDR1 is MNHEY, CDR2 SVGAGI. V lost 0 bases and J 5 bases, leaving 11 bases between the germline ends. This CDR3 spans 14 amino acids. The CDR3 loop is CASSYSGRGDEQYF. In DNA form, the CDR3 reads TGTGCCAGCAGTTACTCGGGCAGGGGAGACGAGCAGTACTTC.

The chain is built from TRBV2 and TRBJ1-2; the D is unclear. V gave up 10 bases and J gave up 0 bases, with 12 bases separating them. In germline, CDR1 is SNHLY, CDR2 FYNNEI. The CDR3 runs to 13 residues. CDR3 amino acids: CATFYTANYGYTF. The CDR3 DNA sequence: TGTGCCACCTTCTACACCGCTAACTATGGCTACACCTTC. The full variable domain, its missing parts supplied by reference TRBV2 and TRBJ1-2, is EPEVTQTPSHQVTQMGQEVILRCVPISNHLYFYWYRQILGQKVEFLVSFYNNEISEKSEIFDDQFSVERPDGSNFTLKIRSTKLEDSAMYFCATFYTANYGYTFGSGTRLTVV.